This T cell receptor beta chain comes out of a study of T cells after yellow fever vaccination. As concerns this clonotype: Its antigen is currently unknown.

The V gene's germline CDR1 is SGHVS and CDR2 FNYEAQ. CDR3 length equals 12 residues. V shed 10 bases and J shed 2 bases, with 11 bases lying between them. Template switching by 5'RACE produced TCR cDNA, adding a universal primer site and UMIs. Via MiXCR, TCRdb re-called the 5' RACE reads, giving one row per CDR3 protein. The sample includes approximately 330,000 distinct CDR3 sequences, about an eighth seen only once; the top ten take approximately 3.3%. The study, taken as a whole, reports: Detected again after the booster were most primary-vaccination clones, at 95% to 98% CD4 and approximately 85% CD8.

The J gene is TRBJ2-5, the V gene TRBV7-6, with D tentatively TRBD2 (5 bases). This receptor was obtained from a young man who received the YFV17D yellow fever vaccine. This specimen consisted of CD4+ T cells sorted from PBMCs, obtained 15 days after the yellow fever booster vaccination. CDR3 amino acids: CATSPGQETQYF. As DNA, the CDR3 is TGTGCCACATCCCCGGGGCAAGAGACCCAGTACTTC. The full variable domain, its missing parts supplied by reference TRBV7-6 and TRBJ2-5, is GAGVSQSPRYKVTKRGQDVALRCDPISGHVSLYWYRQALGQGPEFLTYFNYEAQQDKSGLPNDRFSAERPEGSISTLTIQRTEQRDSAMYRCATSPGQETQYFGPGTRLLVL.